A single sample is the source of the 21 T cell receptor beta chains below, sequenced in a study of T cell changes during pregnancy in multiple sclerosis. Sequencing was performed with immunoSEQ multiplex PCR; in TCRdb, only in-frame clones are kept and a portion is missing. The sample lists 50,000 or so clones, 75% to 95% occurring once. The sample here was CD4+ T cells from peripheral blood mononuclear cells, taken after pregnancy. The receptor source for this set is a female donor in good health, enrolled as a control in a pregnancy study.

This rearrangement joins TRBV9 to TRBJ1-2; 8 positions match TRBD1. Germline V gene sequence: CDR1 SGDLS, CDR2 YYNGEE. The CDR3 covers 15 residues. With 4 bases clipped from V and 8 bases from J, the junction kept 13 bases outside the gene matches. CDR3 amino acids: CASSTSATGDGGYTF. In DNA form, the CDR3 reads TGTGCCAGCAGCACTTCCGCGACAGGGGATGGAGGCTACACCTTC.

J is TRBJ2-6 and V is TRBV18; unclear D gene. The V end lost 3 bases, the J end lost 2 bases, and 5 bases lay between the germline ends. This CDR3 contains 14 residues. Germline-derived CDR1 and CDR2 are KGHSH and LQKENI. The DNA for the CDR3 is TGTGCCAGCTCACCCCAAACTGGGGCCAACGTCCTGACTTTC. As protein: CASSPQTGANVLTF. The full variable domain, completed using reference TRBV18 and TRBJ2-6, is NAGVMQNPRHLVRRRGQEARLRCSPMKGHSHVYWYRQLPEEGLKFMVYLQKENIIDESGMPKERFSAEFPKEGPSILRIQQVVRGDSAAYFCASSPQTGANVLTFGAGSRLTVL.

The V gene is TRBV15, the J gene TRBJ2-1; the match to TRBD1 covers 7 bases. V was pared by 1 base and J by 1 base, with 1 base of the junction left unmatched. The CDR3 length is 15 residues. Per germline, CDR1 LNHNV and CDR2 YYDKDF (reference sequence). CDR3 loop: CATSRGRGSYNEQFF. CDR3 DNA sequence: TGTGCCACCAGCAGAGGCAGGGGGTCCTACAATGAGCAGTTCTTC. The full variable domain, in which reference TRBV15 and TRBJ2-1 provide the parts outside the CDR3, is DAMVIQNPRYQVTQFGKPVTLSCSQTLNHNVMYWYQQKSSQAPKLLFHYYDKDFNNEADTPDNFQSRRPNTSFCFLDIRSPGLGDTAMYLCATSRGRGSYNEQFFGPGTRLTVL.

The CDR3 nucleotides are TGTGCCAGCAGCCTAAGGACACCCTCTGGGGCCAACGTCCTGACTTTC. Translation gives CASSLRTPSGANVLTF. The chain is built from TRBV11-3 and TRBJ2-6; a possible D gene is TRBD1 (5 bases). V lost 5 bases and J lost 0, with 11 bases in between. The CDR3 is 16 residues long. Germline-derived CDR1 and CDR2 are SGHNT and YENEEA.

The chain joins TRBV19 to TRBJ1-5; D is ambiguous. The CDR3 has 15 residues. The germline V gene encodes CDR1 LNHDA and CDR2 SQIVND (reference sequence). V dropped 8 bases and J dropped 0 bases, with 14 bases sitting between them. CDR3 sequence: CASREGGVSNQPQHF. As DNA, the CDR3 is TGTGCCAGTCGAGAGGGCGGAGTTAGCAATCAGCCCCAGCATTTT.

Only one count was recorded for this clone. The chain uses TRBV2 and TRBJ1-1; 9 positions match TRBD1. Germline V gene data show CDR1 as SNHLY and CDR2 as FYNNEI. Trimming removed 9 bases from V and 4 bases from J; junction bases left unmatched: 6. This CDR3 region has 13 residues. CDR3 loop: CARNPDRGTEAFF. In nucleotides, the CDR3 is TGTGCCAGGAACCCGGACAGGGGCACTGAAGCTTTCTTT.

This rearrangement joins TRBV5-1 to TRBJ2-5; maybe TRBD2 (6 bases). Trimming removed 0 bases from V and 2 bases from J, with 14 bases in between. Germline loops: CDR1 SGHRS, CDR2 YFSETQ. The length of the CDR3 is 16 residues. The CDR3 DNA reads TGCGCCAGCAGCTTGGCGGGTCGGCGGGGTCAAGAGACCCAGTACTTC. Its protein is CASSLAGRRGQETQYF.

V is TRBV7-2 and J is TRBJ2-7; a possible D gene is TRBD2 (6 bases). Germline CDR1 reads SGHTA; CDR2 reads FQGNSA. The CDR3 runs 14 residues. Trimming took 4 bases from V and 2 from J, leaving 12 bases between them. CDR3 sequence: CASSSRGTTYEQYF. CDR3 bases: TGTGCCAGCAGCTCCCGGGGGACGACCTACGAGCAGTACTTC.

The rearrangement uses TRBV7-3 and TRBJ2-2; no firm D call. From germline, CDR1 is SGHTA and CDR2 FQGTGA. Trimming stripped 0 bases from V and 3 bases from J, with 5 bases between. The CDR3 has 14 residues. The DNA for the CDR3 is TGTGCCAGCAGCTTAACGCGGTACACCGGGGAGCTGTTTTTT. Encoded protein: CASSLTRYTGELFF.

This clone has a single count. The gene calls are TRBV6-5 and TRBJ1-3, with D perhaps TRBD1 (6 bases). Trimming stripped 5 bases from V and 4 bases from J, with 12 bases between. Germline V CDR1 and CDR2: MNHEY, SVGAGI. The CDR3 is made up of 14 amino acids. The CDR3 DNA follows: TGTGCCAGCAGTCTCAGGGGTCTCGGAAACACCATATATTTT. Its translation is CASSLRGLGNTIYF.

This clone appeared many times. The chain combines TRBV5-1 with TRBJ2-6, with 11 bases that match TRBD1. In germline, CDR1 is SGHRS, CDR2 YFSETQ. V was clipped by 3 bases and J by 3 bases; unmatched bases: 2. This CDR3 comprises 16 residues. The CDR3 DNA is TGCGCCAGCAGCTGGACAGGGGGCGGTGGGGCCAACGTCCTGACTTTC. Translation gives CASSWTGGGGANVLTF.

This rearrangement joins TRBV6-5 to TRBJ2-5; the D gene is possibly TRBD2 (5 bases). The CDR3 is 14 residues long. From germline, CDR1 is MNHEY and CDR2 SVGAGI. V gave up 5 bases and J gave up 4 bases, with 14 bases separating them. The CDR3 loop is CASSLLTRGETQYF. The CDR3 bases are TGTGCCAGCAGTCTCCTGACTCGGGGAGAGACCCAGTACTTC.

CDR3 sequence (DNA): TGTGCCAGCAGCCCTGGACTAGCGGGGTATCTAGCCAAAAACATTCAGTACTTC. Translating it yields CASSPGLAGYLAKNIQYF. The rearrangement joins TRBV21-1 to TRBJ2-4; the DNA was not compared with TRBD2, the D call given in the table. TRBV21-1 is listed as a pseudogene. The CDR3 loop spans 18 amino acids.

The rearrangement links TRBV6-1 to TRBJ2-3, with 10 bases matching TRBD2. The CDR3 is 14 residues long. The trim removed 7 bases at V and 2 bases at J, leaving 3 bases unmatched. Germline V gene sequence: CDR1 MNHNS, CDR2 SASEGT. CDR3 residues: CASTLAGDTDTQYF. The CDR3 nucleotides are TGTGCCAGCACGCTAGCGGGGGACACAGATACGCAGTATTTT.

This chain links TRBV9 with TRBJ2-1; D remains ambiguous. V was shortened by 7 bases and J by 8 bases, with 22 bases between the two germline ends. This CDR3 comprises 15 residues. Germline CDR1 SGDLS, CDR2 YYNGEE. The CDR3 protein is CASAPGTMVHDEQFF. The CDR3 DNA is TGTGCCAGCGCCCCTGGTACTATGGTCCACGATGAGCAGTTCTTC.

The chain combines TRBV5-1 with TRBJ2-4; D is possibly TRBD1 (6 bases). The CDR3 is 14 amino acids. CDR1 and CDR2 from the germline V gene are SGHRS and YFSETQ. V lost 2 bases and J 8 bases, leaving 14 bases between the germline ends. CDR3 bases: TGCGCCAGCAGCTTAGGACAGCTCCCAGACATTCAGTACTTC. It encodes CASSLGQLPDIQYF.

CDR3 in DNA: TGTGCCAGCAGCGTAGGCGGCAGTAGCTATGGCTACACCTTC. This encodes CASSVGGSSYGYTF. The chain couples TRBV9 to TRBJ1-2, with D unresolved. Deletions cut 0 bases from V and 4 bases from J, with 10 bases between. The CDR3 has 14 residues. CDR1 and CDR2 from the germline V gene are SGDLS and YYNGEE.

The chain uses TRBV7-2 and TRBJ1-2, with 9 bases aligning to TRBD1. Unmatched junction bases numbered 7, after V lost 5 bases and J lost 6 bases. CDR1 and CDR2 from the germline V gene are SGHTA and FQGNSA. The CDR3 extends over 14 amino acids. The DNA of the CDR3 is TGTGCCAGCAGCGTTTCCGGACAGGGGAATGGCTACACCTTC. Amino acids: CASSVSGQGNGYTF.

The chain is built from TRBV7-3 and TRBJ2-1, with 9 bases matching TRBD2. CDR1 and CDR2 from the germline V gene are SGHTA and FQGTGA. The CDR3 consists of 15 residues. After removal of 5 bases from V and 4 bases from J, the junction contained 6 bases not matched to a gene. CDR3 nucleotides: TGTGCCAGCAGCCAAAGCGGGGGGTCGTACAATGAGCAGTTCTTC. This sequence encodes CASSQSGGSYNEQFF.

The CDR3 here is CASSPNYGSGNTIYF. The CDR3 nucleotides are TGTGCCAGTAGTCCCAACTACGGGTCTGGAAACACCATATATTTT. V gene TRBV19 combines with J gene TRBJ1-3; no clear D gene. V was trimmed by 5 bases and J by 1 base, leaving 12 bases between them. CDR1 and CDR2 from the germline V gene are LNHDA and SQIVND (reference sequence). This CDR3 region has 15 residues.

V gene TRBV7-2 combines with J gene TRBJ2-7, with D possibly matching TRBD2 (5 bases). Germline V gene data show CDR1 as SGHTA and CDR2 as FQGNSA. V gave up 1 base and J gave up 0 bases, with 10 bases separating them. The CDR3 runs to 15 residues. DNA for the CDR3: TGTGCCAGCAGCTTAGATGGTGCGGGCTCCTACGAGCAGTACTTC. It codes for CASSLDGAGSYEQYF.